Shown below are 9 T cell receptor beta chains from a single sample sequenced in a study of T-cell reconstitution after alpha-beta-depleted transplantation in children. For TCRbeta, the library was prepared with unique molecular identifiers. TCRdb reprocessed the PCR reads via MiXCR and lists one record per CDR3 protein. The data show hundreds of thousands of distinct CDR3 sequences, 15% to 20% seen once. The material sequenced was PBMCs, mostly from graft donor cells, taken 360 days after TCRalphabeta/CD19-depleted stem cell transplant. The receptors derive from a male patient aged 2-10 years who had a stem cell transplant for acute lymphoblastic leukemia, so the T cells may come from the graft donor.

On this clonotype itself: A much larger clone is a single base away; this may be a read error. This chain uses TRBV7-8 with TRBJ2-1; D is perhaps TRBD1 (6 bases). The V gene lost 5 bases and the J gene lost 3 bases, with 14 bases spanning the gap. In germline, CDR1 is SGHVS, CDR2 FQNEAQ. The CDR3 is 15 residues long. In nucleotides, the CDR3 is TGTGCCAGCAGCGAGGGGGTCCTCGTCTACAATGAGCAGTTCTTC. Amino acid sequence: CASSEGVLVYNEQFF.

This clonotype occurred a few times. In DNA form, the CDR3 reads TGTGCCATCAGTGGAGGGCTAGCTGGGGAGACCCAGTACTTC. Its translation: CAISGGLAGETQYF. J is TRBJ2-5 and V is TRBV10-3, with D possibly matching TRBD2 (5 bases). CDR3 length: 14 residues. Per the germline V gene, CDR1 is ENHRY and CDR2 is SYGVKD. Trimming took 4 bases from V and 5 from J, leaving 14 bases between them.

CDR3 in amino acids: CASSLPAWTLAGGSYNEQFF. The CDR3 nucleotides are TGTGCCAGCAGTTTACCAGCCTGGACGCTAGCGGGAGGTTCCTACAATGAGCAGTTCTTC. This sequence joins TRBV28 and TRBJ2-1; 11 nucleotides align to TRBD2. V was clipped by 2 bases and J by 1 base; unmatched bases: 13. The CDR3 runs 20 residues. CDR1 is MDHEN, CDR2 SYDVKM, per germline.

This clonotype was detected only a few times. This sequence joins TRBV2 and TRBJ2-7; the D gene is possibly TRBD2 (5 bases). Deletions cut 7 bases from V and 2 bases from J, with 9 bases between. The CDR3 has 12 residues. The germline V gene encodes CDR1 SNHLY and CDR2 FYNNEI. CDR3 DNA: TGTGCCAGCACACCGGGGACCTACGAGCAGTACTTC. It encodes CASTPGTYEQYF.

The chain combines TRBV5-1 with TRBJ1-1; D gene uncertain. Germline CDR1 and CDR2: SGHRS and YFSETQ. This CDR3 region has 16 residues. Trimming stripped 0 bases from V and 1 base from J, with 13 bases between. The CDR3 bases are TGCGCCAGCAGCTTGGGGCTCCCCTCAGCGAACACTGAAGCTTTCTTT. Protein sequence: CASSLGLPSANTEAFF. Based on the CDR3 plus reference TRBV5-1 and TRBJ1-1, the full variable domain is KAGVTQTPRYLIKTRGQQVTLSCSPISGHRSVSWYQQTPGQGLQFLFEYFSETQRNKGNFPGRFSGRQFSNSRSEMNVSTLELGDSALYLCASSLGLPSANTEAFFGQGTRLTVV.

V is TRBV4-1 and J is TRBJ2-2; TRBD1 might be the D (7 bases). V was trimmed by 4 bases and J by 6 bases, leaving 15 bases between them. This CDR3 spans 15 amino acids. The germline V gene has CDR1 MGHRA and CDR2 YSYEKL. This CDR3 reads CASSLNQGEAGELFF. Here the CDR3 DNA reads TGCGCCAGCAGCCTCAATCAGGGGGAGGCCGGGGAGCTGTTTTTT.

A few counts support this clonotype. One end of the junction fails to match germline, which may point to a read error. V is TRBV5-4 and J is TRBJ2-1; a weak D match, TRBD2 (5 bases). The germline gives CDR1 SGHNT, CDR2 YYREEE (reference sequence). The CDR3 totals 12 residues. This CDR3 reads CASSLDAGGWVF. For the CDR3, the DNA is TGTGCCAGCAGCTTGGATGCTGGAGGTTGGGTCTTC. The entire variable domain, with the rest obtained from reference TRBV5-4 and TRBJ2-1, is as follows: ETGVTQSPTHLIKTRGQQVTLRCSSQSGHNTVSWYQQALGQGPQFIFQYYREEENGRGNFPPRFSGLQFPNYSSELNVNALELDDSALYLCASSLDAGGWVFGPGTRLTVL.

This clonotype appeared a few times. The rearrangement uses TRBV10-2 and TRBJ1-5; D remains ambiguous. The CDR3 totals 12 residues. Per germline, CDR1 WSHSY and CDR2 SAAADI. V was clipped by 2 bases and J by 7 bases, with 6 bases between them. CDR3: CASSETLQPQHF. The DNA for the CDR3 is TGCGCCAGCAGTGAGACTTTGCAGCCCCAGCATTTT.

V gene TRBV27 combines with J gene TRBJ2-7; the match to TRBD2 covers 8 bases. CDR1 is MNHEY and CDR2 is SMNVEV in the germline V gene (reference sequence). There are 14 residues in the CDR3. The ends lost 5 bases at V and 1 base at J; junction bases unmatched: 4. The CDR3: CASSTTSVSYEQYF. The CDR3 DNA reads TGTGCCAGCAGTACGACTAGCGTTTCCTACGAGCAGTACTTC.